The T cell receptor (beta chain) under discussion was sequenced for a study of T cells in Graves' hyperthyroidism and ophthalmopathy. Study-wide points: Ophthalmopathy could be told apart from stable hyperthyroidism with a 13 V-J model.

Exclusion criteria comprised uncontrolled infection, other autoimmune disease, pregnancy or lactation. Each diagnosis drew on symptoms, thyroxine, TRAb, thyroid ultrasound and orbital computed tomography findings. PBMCs were sourced from more than 9 ml fresh peripheral blood. Notes on this clonotype: Its antigen remains unknown.

CDR1 and CDR2 (germline): SGHRS, YFSETQ. J was trimmed by 2 bases and V by 9 bases; bases with no gene match: 8. The CDR3 runs 15 residues. Amplification of TCR beta CDR3 regions was performed using RNA transcripts as template. The HTBI primer set served for first-round RT-PCR of the TCR CDR3. One entry per CDR3 protein results from TCRdb running MiXCR on the multiplex PCR reads. The sample yields more than 550,000 distinct CDR3 sequences, approximately 15% seen once. The clonotype originates from a man aged 45-60 years with Graves' hyperthyroidism. Sequenced sample: blood. The chain is built from TRBV5-1 and TRBJ2-2, with TRBD2 identical over 9 bases. The CDR3 DNA reads TGCGCCACCAATGACCTAGCGGGAAACACCGGGGAGCTGTTTTTT. Protein product: CATNDLAGNTGELFF.